This T cell receptor (beta chain) was retrieved from a study of blood T cell repertoires in COVID-19. Study as a whole: Whether acute or convalescent, the COVID-19 samples came from the United States, Italy and Spain. Nucleic acid was either cDNA or gDNA, and it came from T cells, B-cell-depleted T cells, or PBMCs.

All enrollees were about 18 to 95 years old and from fewer than 25 US areas. Trimming left V 7 bases short and J 3 bases short, with 15 bases between. The CDR3 has 15 residues. Looked up from germline, CDR1 is MNHEY and CDR2 is SVGAGI. Authors' methods: Counts of nucleated cells, estimated from reference gene primer amplification, were obtained. Repertoires were generated with immunoSEQ multiplex PCR, while TCRdb's copy carries only in-frame clones and drops some. The DNA gave D and trimming, while V, J and clone size come from that table. This sample has hundreds of thousands of clones; 65% to 85% occur once, and the top ten carry approximately 4.3%.

This clonotype was sampled from a young man with acute COVID-19. Specimen: PBMCs or T cells enriched from blood (not recorded which). The V gene is TRBV6-5, the J gene TRBJ2-2; tentative D call: TRBD1 (5 bases). CDR3 DNA: TGTGCCAGCACCCCTAGGGGCCATGACACCGGGGAGCTGTTTTTT. Translating gives CASTPRGHDTGELFF.